Included here is one T cell receptor beta chain sequence, with context. The antigen is undetermined. Primers for the PCR totalled 60 Vbeta and 13 Jbeta. Sequenced by immunoSEQ multiplex PCR; TCRdb stores in-frame clones only, minus some. Here the sample spans 130,000 or so clones, around 78% being singletons. V lost 1 base and J lost 13, with 13 bases in between. Per the germline V gene, CDR1 is ENHRY and CDR2 is SYGVKD. There are 13 residues in the CDR3. This sample was taken from a study of cytomegalovirus exposure and HLA in healthy donors. Study at large: Researchers found that about 84% of 398 genotyped donors fell within the Caucasian-associated ancestry cluster. Study outcomes and limitations: As was reported, the HLA-A and HLA-B alleles of most subjects were accurately predicted from TCR beta sequences.

Sequenced input: PBMCs. V is TRBV10-3 and J is TRBJ1-4, with a weak D call TRBD1 (5 bases). The sequence was obtained from a woman in her thirties or forties in good health and CMV-seronegative. The CDR3 loop is CAISEYQGRRLFF. In nucleotides, the CDR3 is TGTGCCATCAGTGAGTATCAGGGTCGAAGACTGTTTTTT.